This is a list of T cell receptor beta chains from one sample in a study of cytomegalovirus exposure and HLA in healthy donors. Data came from immunoSEQ multiplex PCR; TCRdb stores just in-frame clones and leaves some out. Of some 180,000 clones detected, 76% appear once; the ten largest clones hold around 1.6%. Sequenced: PBMCs. All receptors derive from a man between 18 and 29 years old in good health and CMV-seronegative. Each CDR3 is given with its conserved first and last residue. A D gene is named only where the DNA matches it firmly. Part of the rows lack a size; the others show once, few, many or a class for expanded clones.

V	J	D	size	DNA	CDR3
TRBV30	TRBJ1-4	TRBD1	NA	TGTGCCTGCGGCAGATTGTCGGGACAGGGAAATGAAAAACTGTTTTTT	CACGRLSGQGNEKLFF
TRBV7-2	TRBJ2-3	NA	NA	TGTGCCAGCAGCTCACACTTGGGACTGGCGCAGTATTTT	CASSSHLGLAQYF
TRBV7-2	TRBJ1-1	NA	NA	TGTGCCAGCAGCCCCCGACAGGTAAACACTGAAGCTTTCTTT	CASSPRQVNTEAFF
TRBV7-8	TRBJ2-5	TRBD2	NA	TGTGCCAGCAGAAATAGCGGGAGGGAGACCCAGTACTTC	CASRNSGRETQYF
TRBV6-6	TRBJ1-5	TRBD1	NA	TGTGCCAGCAGTATTGTCGGACAGGGCAATCAGCCCCAGCATTTT	CASSIVGQGNQPQHF
TRBV27	TRBJ2-5	NA	NA	TGTGCCAGCAGTTTTAATAGGGGTGAGACCCAGTACTTC	CASSFNRGETQYF
TRBV27	TRBJ1-5	TRBD1	NA	TGTGCCAGCAGTTCCCTCTTATCAGTCCGGGACAGTATCAATCAGCCCCAGCATTTT	CASSSLLSVRDSINQPQHF
TRBV6-5	TRBJ1-2	NA	NA	TGTGCCAGCAGTTACTCACGGGACTCAGTTAGCTATGGCTACACCTTC	CASSYSRDSVSYGYTF
TRBV6-1	TRBJ2-7	TRBD1	NA	TGTGCCAGCAGCATATTGGGACAGGGCTACGAGCAGTACTTC	CASSILGQGYEQYF
TRBV19	TRBJ1-5	NA	once	TGTGCCAGTAGTATAGGAAGGGGATTCAATCAGCCCCAGCATTTT	CASSIGRGFNQPQHF
TRBV6-4	TRBJ2-1	TRBD2	NA	TGTGCCAGCCGGGGGGGCTACAATGAGCAGTTCTTC	CASRGGYNEQFF
TRBV14	TRBJ2-7	TRBD2	few	TGTGCCAGCAGCCTAAACGGACTAGCGGGACCAACCCCCTTCTACGAGCAGTACTTC	CASSLNGLAGPTPFYEQYF
TRBV6-5	TRBJ1-2	NA	NA	TGTGCCAGCAGTTACGGGCAGGGCGCTAACTATGGCTACACCTTC	CASSYGQGANYGYTF
TRBV11-2	TRBJ1-1	TRBD1	NA	TGTGCCAGCAGCTCGGGACAGGCTACTTTCACTGAAGCTTTCTTT	CASSSGQATFTEAFF
TRBV7-9	TRBJ1-4	TRBD1	NA	TGTGCCAGCAGCCCTATAGGGGGACAGGGGCGTGAAAAACTGTTTTTT	CASSPIGGQGREKLFF
TRBV10-3	TRBJ1-5	TRBD1	NA	TGTGCCACCTGGGACAGCGACCCTAGCAATCAGCCCCAGCATTTT	CATWDSDPSNQPQHF
TRBV6-5	TRBJ2-1	TRBD1	few	TGTGCCAGCAGTTACAGGGGGCGCCTAGGCAATGAGCAGTTCTTC	CASSYRGRLGNEQFF
TRBV7-2	TRBJ1-2	NA	NA	TGTGCCAGCAGCTTAGGGGAGGGACCTGGCTACACCTTC	CASSLGEGPGYTF
TRBV6-5	TRBJ1-5	NA	NA	TGTGCCAGCAGCCACCGGGGGGATCAGCCCCAGCATTTT	CASSHRGDQPQHF
TRBV4-1	TRBJ2-7	NA	NA	TGCGCCAGCAGCCGCGAGACAGGTAGACCCTCCTACGAGCAGTACTTC	CASSRETGRPSYEQYF
TRBV5-4	TRBJ2-1	TRBD2	NA	TGTGCCAGCAGCTGGGGGACTAGCGGGGGGTACAATGAGCAGTTCTTC	CASSWGTSGGYNEQFF
TRBV19	TRBJ1-5	TRBD1	NA	TGTGCCAGTAGTTCCGGGACAGGGGAACAGCCCCAGCATTTT	CASSSGTGEQPQHF